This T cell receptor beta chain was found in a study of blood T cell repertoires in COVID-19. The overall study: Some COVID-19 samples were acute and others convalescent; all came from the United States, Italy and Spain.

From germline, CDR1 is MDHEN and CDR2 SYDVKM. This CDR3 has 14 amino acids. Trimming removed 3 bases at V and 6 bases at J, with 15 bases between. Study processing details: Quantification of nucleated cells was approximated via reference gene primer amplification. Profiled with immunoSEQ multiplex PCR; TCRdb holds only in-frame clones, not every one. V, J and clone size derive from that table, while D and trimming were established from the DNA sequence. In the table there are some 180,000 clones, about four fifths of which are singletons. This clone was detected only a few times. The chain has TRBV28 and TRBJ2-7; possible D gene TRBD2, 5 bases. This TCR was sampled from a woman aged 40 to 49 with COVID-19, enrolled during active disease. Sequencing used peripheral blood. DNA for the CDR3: TGTGCCAGCAGTTTCCTGGTGGGAGTATCCGAGCAGTACTTC. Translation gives CASSFLVGVSEQYF.